A selection of T cell receptor beta chains follows, all from one sample in a study of blood T cell repertoires in COVID-19. Sequenced by immunoSEQ multiplex PCR; TCRdb stores in-frame clones only, minus some. The table records around 150,000 clones, about 78% of them present only once. Input material: peripheral blood. These receptors were collected from a man in his 60s who had recovered from COVID-19. The CDR3 runs from the conserved cysteine through the conserved F or W. Fields, in order: J gene, V gene, CDR3 protein.

j_call: TRBJ1-6; v_call: TRBV7-9; cdr3_aa: CASSSGTGYNSPLHF
j_call: TRBJ1-4; v_call: TRBV3-1/TRBV3-2; cdr3_aa: CASSLSGQARGKLFF
j_call: TRBJ2-7; v_call: TRBV3-1/TRBV3-2; cdr3_aa: CASSQTLTPTYEQYF
j_call: TRBJ2-7; v_call: TRBV29-1; cdr3_aa: CSVGPGQGTYEQYF
j_call: TRBJ2-1; v_call: TRBV29-1; cdr3_aa: CSVVERALVDEQFF
j_call: TRBJ2-5; v_call: TRBV7-2; cdr3_aa: CASSPEPLGTQYF
j_call: TRBJ2-3; v_call: TRBV30; cdr3_aa: CAWSAGGPDTQYF
j_call: TRBJ1-2; v_call: TRBV6-4; cdr3_aa: CASSEPGGNGYTF
j_call: TRBJ1-5; v_call: TRBV6-5; cdr3_aa: CASSSAGDRVNQPQHF
j_call: TRBJ2-2; v_call: TRBV6-2/TRBV6-3; cdr3_aa: CASSYVRTGELFF
j_call: TRBJ1-6; v_call: TRBV30; cdr3_aa: CAWSVLIPNSPLHF
j_call: TRBJ2-7; v_call: TRBV4-1; cdr3_aa: CASRLGQGSSYEQYF
j_call: TRBJ1-5; v_call: TRBV9; cdr3_aa: CASSVDGNQPQHF
j_call: TRBJ2-2; v_call: TRBV5-8; cdr3_aa: CASSLVRDTANTGELFF
j_call: TRBJ2-2; v_call: TRBV3-1/TRBV3-2; cdr3_aa: CASSQGAGTGGLVTGELFF
j_call: TRBJ2-3; v_call: TRBV5-1; cdr3_aa: CASSLGDRGVSTDTQYF
j_call: TRBJ1-1; v_call: TRBV7-8; cdr3_aa: CASSLGRENTEAFF
j_call: TRBJ2-3; v_call: TRBV7-2; cdr3_aa: CASSFLAGVSADTQYF
j_call: TRBJ1-3; v_call: TRBV7-2; cdr3_aa: CASSFRSGNSGNTIYF
j_call: TRBJ1-3; v_call: TRBV29-1; cdr3_aa: CSAGTGQEGNTIYF
j_call: TRBJ2-7; v_call: TRBV5-8; cdr3_aa: CASSQGQGAIYEQYF
j_call: TRBJ1-3; v_call: TRBV12-3/TRBV12-4; cdr3_aa: CASSYSGNTIYF
j_call: TRBJ1-4; v_call: TRBV5-1; cdr3_aa: CASSLAGGAAGNTNEKLFF
j_call: TRBJ1-1; v_call: TRBV11-2; cdr3_aa: CASSSTGGRAFF
j_call: TRBJ2-2; v_call: TRBV28; cdr3_aa: CASRRGGTGELFF
j_call: TRBJ2-7; v_call: TRBV7-8; cdr3_aa: CASSLSGGTGYEQYF
j_call: TRBJ2-3; v_call: TRBV4-3; cdr3_aa: CASSPASGTDTQYF
j_call: TRBJ2-3; v_call: TRBV9; cdr3_aa: CASSVGGSGGTDTQYF
j_call: TRBJ2-1; v_call: TRBV29-1; cdr3_aa: CSGLLGLYNEQFF
j_call: TRBJ2-6; v_call: TRBV5-5; cdr3_aa: CASSFTAGEAGANVLTF
j_call: TRBJ2-7; v_call: TRBV3-1/TRBV3-2; cdr3_aa: CASSLPGHKDNEQYF
j_call: TRBJ1-3; v_call: TRBV7-2; cdr3_aa: CASSLRTAGSGNTIYF
j_call: TRBJ1-6; v_call: TRBV19; cdr3_aa: CASSMRDRGNSPLHF
j_call: TRBJ1-6; v_call: TRBV5-1; cdr3_aa: CASSSSGTGANSPLHF
j_call: TRBJ1-2; v_call: TRBV19; cdr3_aa: CASSDRGNYGYTF
j_call: TRBJ2-1; v_call: TRBV3-1/TRBV3-2; cdr3_aa: CASSQGLAGKFF
j_call: TRBJ1-4; v_call: TRBV6-5; cdr3_aa: CASSYKGANEKLFF